This T cell receptor beta chain is drawn from a study of CD8 T cells in ankylosing spondylitis. This clonotype was found many times. Unmatched junction bases numbered 11, after V lost 5 bases and J lost 1 base. In germline, CDR1 is DFQATT, CDR2 SNEGSKA (reference sequence). This CDR3 region has 15 residues. TCRdb re-derived calls from the 5' RACE reads in MiXCR, one entry per CDR3 protein. This table holds 130,000 or so distinct CDR3 sequences, more than 6.5% found once. The sequencing sample was made of blood, either unsorted or a sorted T cell fraction (not recorded which). This clonotype originated in a male donor with ankylosing spondylitis or in good health (not recorded which). V and J are TRBV20-1 and TRBJ2-7; 7 bases agree with TRBD1. This chain's CDR3 is CSADDAWTGSYEQYF. Here the CDR3 DNA reads TGCAGTGCTGATGATGCCTGGACAGGATCCTACGAGCAGTACTTC.